This TCR beta chain was identified in a study of blood T cell repertoires in COVID-19. Whole-study context: Sites across the United States, Italy and Spain contributed samples from acute and convalescent COVID-19.

Enrolled through a virtual design, the participants were between 18 and 89 years of age and came from 24 US areas. Donors were grouped by their self-reported clinical history. The authors' processing: Estimation of nucleated cell counts was performed using reference gene primer amplification. Method: immunoSEQ multiplex PCR; TCRdb's copy keeps in-frame clones and lacks some. D and trimming were read from the DNA, whereas the V and J calls and clone size are those reported in that table. The repertoire consists of fewer than 200,000 clones, with roughly 82% occurring once and the leading ten covering roughly 5%. This CDR3 has 15 residues. Germline V lookup: CDR1 LGHDT, CDR2 YNNKEL (reference sequence). Trimming removed 4 bases from V and 1 base from J, with 13 bases in between.

This TCR was recovered from a woman aged 60-70 years with acute COVID-19. Source material: PBMCs or T cells enriched from blood (not recorded which). This chain links TRBV3-1 (or the pseudogene TRBV3-2) with TRBJ1-1, with unresolved D. The CDR3 is CASSLLRRTNTEAFF. As DNA, the CDR3 is TGTGCCAGCAGCCTCTTAAGGAGGACGAACACTGAAGCTTTCTTT.